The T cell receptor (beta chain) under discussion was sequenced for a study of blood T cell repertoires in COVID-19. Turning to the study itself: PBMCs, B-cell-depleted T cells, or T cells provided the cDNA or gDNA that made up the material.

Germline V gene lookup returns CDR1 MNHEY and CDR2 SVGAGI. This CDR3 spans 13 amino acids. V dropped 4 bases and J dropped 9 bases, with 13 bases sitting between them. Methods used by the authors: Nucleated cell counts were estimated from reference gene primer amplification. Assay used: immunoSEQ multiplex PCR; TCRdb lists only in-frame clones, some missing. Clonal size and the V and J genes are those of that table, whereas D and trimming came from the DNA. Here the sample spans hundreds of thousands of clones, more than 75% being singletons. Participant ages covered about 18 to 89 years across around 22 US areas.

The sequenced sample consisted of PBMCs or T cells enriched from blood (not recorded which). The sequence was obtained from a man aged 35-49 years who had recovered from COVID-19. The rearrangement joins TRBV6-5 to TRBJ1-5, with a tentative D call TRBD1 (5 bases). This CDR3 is CASSSGDSRPQHF. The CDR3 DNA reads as TGTGCCAGCAGTTCGGGGGACTCCCGGCCCCAGCATTTT.